This T cell receptor beta chain derives from a study of blood T cell repertoires in COVID-19. Libraries were prepared by immunoSEQ multiplex PCR; TCRdb keeps only in-frame clonotypes and omits some of them. Found here are about 14,000 clones, about 87% of them singletons; the top ten hold 5.4%. The CDR3 spans 18 residues. Losses at the gene ends were 0 bases for V and 0 bases for J; bases not matched to a gene: 8. This sequence joins TRBV23-1 and TRBJ2-7; 10 bases agree with TRBD1. TRBV23-1 carries the ORF label, with uncertain function. The sequence derives from a human donor in a cohort sampled during active COVID-19. The sequenced sample consisted of peripheral blood. CDR3 amino acids: CASSQSIWDRGLSYEQYF. CDR3 nucleotide sequence: TGCGCCAGCAGTCAATCAATCTGGGACAGGGGACTCTCCTACGAGCAGTACTTC.